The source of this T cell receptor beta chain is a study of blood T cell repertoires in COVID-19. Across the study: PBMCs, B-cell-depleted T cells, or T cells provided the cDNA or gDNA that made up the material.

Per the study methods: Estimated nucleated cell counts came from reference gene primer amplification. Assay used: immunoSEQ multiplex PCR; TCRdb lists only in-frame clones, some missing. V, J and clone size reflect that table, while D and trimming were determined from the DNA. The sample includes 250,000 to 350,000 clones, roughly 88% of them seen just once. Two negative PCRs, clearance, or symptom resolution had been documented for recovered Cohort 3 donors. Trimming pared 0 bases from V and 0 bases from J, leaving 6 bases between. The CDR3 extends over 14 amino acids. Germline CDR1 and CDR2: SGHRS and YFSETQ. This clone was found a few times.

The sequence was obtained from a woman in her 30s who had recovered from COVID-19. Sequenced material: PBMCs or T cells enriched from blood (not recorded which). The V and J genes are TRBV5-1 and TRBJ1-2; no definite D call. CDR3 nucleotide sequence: TGCGCCAGCAGCTTGGGCAGTTCTAACTATGGCTACACCTTC. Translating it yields CASSLGSSNYGYTF.